This TCR beta chain came from a study of blood T cell repertoires in COVID-19. About the study: Material from acute and convalescent COVID-19 was sourced from the United States, Italy and Spain. Sample material is recorded as cDNA or gDNA derived from T cells, B-cell-depleted T cells, or PBMCs.

This CDR3 is 15 amino acids long. CDR1 and CDR2 from the germline V gene are SNHLY and FYNNEI. The junction had 4 bases not matched to a gene; V was cut back by 3 bases and J by 0 bases. Authors' processing steps: For nucleated cells, counts were estimated from reference gene primer amplification. Produced via immunoSEQ multiplex PCR; TCRdb's table is partial and in-frame only. D and trimming come from the DNA, and the V and J calls and clone size come from that table. In the table there are approximately 71,000 clones, 88% of which are singletons. The J gene is TRBJ2-7, the V gene TRBV2; 8 bases line up with TRBD2. This TCR came from a human donor in a cohort sampled during active COVID-19. The sequencing input was peripheral blood. The CDR3 spells CASSEGGGTSYEQYF. The CDR3 DNA is TGTGCCAGCAGTGAGGGCGGGGGGACCTCCTACGAGCAGTACTTC. Full variable domain (rest looked up from reference TRBV2 and TRBJ2-7): EPEVTQTPSHQVTQMGQEVILRCVPISNHLYFYWYRQILGQKVEFLVSFYNNEISEKSEIFDDQFSVERPDGSNFTLKIRSTKLEDSAMYFCASSEGGGTSYEQYFGPGTRLTVT.